The T cell receptor (beta chain) described here comes from a study of blood T cell repertoires in COVID-19. Study overall: T cells, B-cell-depleted T cells, or PBMCs supplied cDNA or gDNA.

This clone showed up just once. Study processing details: Quantification of nucleated cells was approximated via reference gene primer amplification. Profiled with immunoSEQ multiplex PCR; TCRdb holds only in-frame clones, not every one. The V and J calls and clone size were taken over from that table, and D and trimming were inferred from the DNA. The sample comprises about 210,000 clones, approximately 80% of which are singletons, and around 13% rests with the top ten. CDR1 SGHRS and CDR2 YFSETQ come from the germline V gene. The CDR3 is made up of 14 amino acids. V trimming: 0 bases; J trimming: 3 bases; junction bases outside the gene matches: 0.

Sequences were obtained from peripheral blood. The chain carries TRBV5-1 and TRBJ2-7; TRBD1 aligns across 10 bases. This clonotype originated in a human donor in a cohort sampled during active COVID-19. The CDR3 region is CASSLGDRGYEQYF. In nucleotides, the CDR3 is TGCGCCAGCAGCTTGGGGGACAGGGGCTACGAGCAGTACTTC.